The TCR beta chain described here comes from a study of CD8 T cells in ankylosing spondylitis. Study observations and caveats: Earlier literature documents some of the motif variants in reactive arthritis synovial fluid and blood.

TCRdb re-called the 5' RACE reads with MiXCR, one entry per CDR3 protein. The repertoire holds some 220,000 distinct CDR3 sequences, with over 7% as singletons. The germline gives CDR1 SGHKS, CDR2 YYEKEE (reference sequence). This CDR3 contains 14 residues. V was pared by 2 bases and J by 4 bases, with 13 bases between. This clonotype was detected many times. The target antigen is unknown. Sequencing was performed on blood, either unsorted or a sorted T cell fraction (not recorded which). The V gene is TRBV5-5, the J gene TRBJ2-7; D not certain. This receptor was taken from a female donor with ankylosing spondylitis or in good health (not recorded which). The CDR3 nucleotides are TGTGCCAGCAGCTTCGGCCGATCCCCGTACGAGCAGTACTTC. Translating it yields CASSFGRSPYEQYF.